A selection of T cell receptor beta chains follows, all from one sample in a study of cytomegalovirus exposure and HLA in healthy donors. The table came from immunoSEQ multiplex PCR; TCRdb's copy has only in-frame clones and leaves some out. The data show over 150,000 clones, 68% seen once. Sequencing used PBMCs. Every receptor here comes from a woman in her 40s in good health and CMV-seropositive. CDR3s include the opening cysteine and the closing phenylalanine or tryptophan. D genes are given only for firm matches. The size entry is marked missing in some rows and otherwise reads once, few, many or a size class.

>TRBV19|.|.
CASTRTAARNYGYTF
>TRBV19|.|TRBD1
CASSTRDRGEAFF
>TRBV18|.|TRBD2
CASSPRLATYTTEQYF
>TRBV6-1|.|TRBD1
CASSEQGAGQPQNF
>TRBV2|.|TRBD1
CASRGRTGLNTEAFF
>TRBV2|.|TRBD1
CARWDRPAGEQYF
>TRBV7-9|few|TRBD1
CASTLDGTGGPDTQYF
>TRBV7-9|.|.
CASSSDRSDTQYF
>TRBV5-1|.|TRBD2
CASNDAGGTDTQYF
>TRBV4-1|few|.
CASSQDSSTLTEAFF
>TRBV28|.|.
CASSYSADYEQYF
>TRBV28|.|.
CASRGTDSPTGETQYF
>TRBV7-6|few|TRBD1
CASSLRTGNSEKLFF
>TRBV18|.|.
CASSPPGDYNSPLHF